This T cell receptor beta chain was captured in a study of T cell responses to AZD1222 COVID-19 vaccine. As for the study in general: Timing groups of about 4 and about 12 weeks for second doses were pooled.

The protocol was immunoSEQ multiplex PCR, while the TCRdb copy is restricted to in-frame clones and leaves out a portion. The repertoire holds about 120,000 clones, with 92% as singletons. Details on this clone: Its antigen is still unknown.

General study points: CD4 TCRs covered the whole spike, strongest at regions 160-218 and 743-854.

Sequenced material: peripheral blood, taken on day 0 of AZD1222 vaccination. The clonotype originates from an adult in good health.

Written as DNA, the CDR3 is TGTGCCAGCAGTTTATCTGCAGGCAATCAGCCCCAGCATTTT. Encoded protein: CASSLSAGNQPQHF. This rearrangement joins TRBV27 to TRBJ1-5; D not resolved. Germline V gene data show CDR1 as MNHEY and CDR2 as SMNVEV (reference sequence). Deletions cut 0 bases from V and 2 bases from J, with 5 bases between. The CDR3 has 14 amino acids.